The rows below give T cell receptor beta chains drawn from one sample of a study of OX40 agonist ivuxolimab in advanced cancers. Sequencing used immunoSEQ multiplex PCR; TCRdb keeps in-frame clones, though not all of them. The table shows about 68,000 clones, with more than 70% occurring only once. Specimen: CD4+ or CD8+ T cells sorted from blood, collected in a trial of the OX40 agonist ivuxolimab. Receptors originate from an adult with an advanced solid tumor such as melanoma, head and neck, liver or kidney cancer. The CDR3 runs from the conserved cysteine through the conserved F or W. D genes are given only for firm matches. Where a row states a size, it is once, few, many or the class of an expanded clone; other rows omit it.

cdr3_aa: CASNIGPSAGELFF; cdr3_nt: TGTGCCAGCAACATAGGGCCCTCCGCCGGGGAGCTGTTTTTT; d_call: .; clone_size: .; v_call: TRBV11-2; j_call: TRBJ2-2
cdr3_aa: CASSVRDRGLYEQYF; cdr3_nt: TGTGCCAGCAGCGTCCGGGACAGGGGGCTGTACGAGCAGTACTTC; d_call: TRBD1; clone_size: .; v_call: TRBV5-4; j_call: TRBJ2-7
cdr3_aa: CASSSGTGRYEQFF; cdr3_nt: TGCGCCAGCAGCTCCGGGACAGGGAGGTATGAGCAGTTCTTC; d_call: TRBD1; clone_size: .; v_call: TRBV5-1; j_call: TRBJ2-1
cdr3_aa: CASSRQGSTEAFF; cdr3_nt: TGTGCCAGCAGCCGACAGGGATCCACTGAAGCTTTCTTT; d_call: TRBD1; clone_size: once; v_call: TRBV11-2; j_call: TRBJ1-1
cdr3_aa: CASSPPGGLLIYEQYF; cdr3_nt: TGTGCCAGCTCACCTCCGGGGGGGCTATTAATCTACGAGCAGTACTTC; d_call: TRBD2; clone_size: few; v_call: TRBV18; j_call: TRBJ2-7
cdr3_aa: CASSFGVYEQYF; cdr3_nt: TGTGCCAGCAGCTTTGGGGTTTACGAGCAGTACTTC; d_call: .; clone_size: .; v_call: TRBV11-3; j_call: TRBJ2-7
cdr3_aa: CASSVGEILPQYF; cdr3_nt: TGTGCCAGCAGCGTAGGGGAGATTCTTCCGCAGTATTTT; d_call: .; clone_size: .; v_call: TRBV9; j_call: TRBJ2-3
cdr3_aa: CAIRDPGTGSWNTEAFF; cdr3_nt: TGTGCCATCAGGGACCCGGGGACAGGGAGTTGGAACACTGAAGCTTTCTTT; d_call: TRBD1; clone_size: .; v_call: TRBV10-3; j_call: TRBJ1-1
cdr3_aa: CASSLGLQGRSSGANVLTF; cdr3_nt: TGTGCCAGCAGCTTAGGGCTGCAGGGGAGGTCCTCTGGGGCCAACGTCCTGACTTTC; d_call: .; clone_size: .; v_call: TRBV7-9; j_call: TRBJ2-6
cdr3_aa: CASSYGTYPYNEQFF; cdr3_nt: TGTGCCAGCAGTTACGGGACTTATCCCTACAATGAGCAGTTCTTC; d_call: .; clone_size: .; v_call: TRBV6-5; j_call: TRBJ2-1
cdr3_aa: CASSYRTTRTDTQYF; cdr3_nt: TGTGCCAGCAGTTACCGGACTACCCGCACAGATACGCAGTATTTT; d_call: .; clone_size: .; v_call: TRBV6-5; j_call: TRBJ2-3
cdr3_aa: CSAEGETYEQYF; cdr3_nt: TGCAGCGCCGAAGGGGAAACCTACGAGCAGTACTTC; d_call: .; clone_size: .; v_call: TRBV29-1; j_call: TRBJ2-7
cdr3_aa: CASSRTANTGELFF; cdr3_nt: TGTGCCAGCAGCCGGACCGCGAACACCGGGGAGCTGTTTTTT; d_call: .; clone_size: .; v_call: TRBV11-3; j_call: TRBJ2-2
cdr3_aa: CAISTDLSGNTIYF; cdr3_nt: TGTGCCATTTCGACGGACCTCTCTGGAAACACCATATATTTT; d_call: .; clone_size: .; v_call: TRBV6-5; j_call: TRBJ1-3
cdr3_aa: CASSLRPRTGGNTGELFF; cdr3_nt: TGCGCCAGCAGCCTTCGGCCCCGGACAGGGGGGAACACCGGGGAGCTGTTTTTT; d_call: TRBD1; clone_size: .; v_call: TRBV5-1; j_call: TRBJ2-2
cdr3_aa: CAMRLGHSTDTQYF; cdr3_nt: TGTGCCATGAGATTGGGACACAGCACAGATACGCAGTATTTT; d_call: .; clone_size: .; v_call: TRBV5-4; j_call: TRBJ2-3
cdr3_aa: CASSRLAGTYEQYF; cdr3_nt: TGTGCCAGCAGTCGACTAGCGGGGACCTACGAGCAGTACTTC; d_call: TRBD2; clone_size: once; v_call: TRBV6-5; j_call: TRBJ2-7
cdr3_aa: CASSQNWGGNEQFF; cdr3_nt: TGTGCCAGCAGCCAGAATTGGGGAGGCAATGAGCAGTTCTTC; d_call: .; clone_size: .; v_call: TRBV14; j_call: TRBJ2-1
cdr3_aa: CASSFGTVQETQYF; cdr3_nt: TGTGCCAGCAGCTTTGGGACAGTTCAAGAGACCCAGTACTTC; d_call: TRBD1; clone_size: .; v_call: TRBV11-2; j_call: TRBJ2-5
cdr3_aa: CASSPRQGLDNTIYF; cdr3_nt: TGTGCCAGCAGCCCCCGACAGGGCCTGGATAACACCATATATTTT; d_call: TRBD1; clone_size: .; v_call: TRBV9; j_call: TRBJ1-3
cdr3_aa: CASSSQGVGNQPQHF; cdr3_nt: TGTGCCAGCAGCTCCCAGGGGGTGGGCAATCAGCCCCAGCATTTT; d_call: TRBD1; clone_size: once; v_call: TRBV6-5; j_call: TRBJ1-5
cdr3_aa: CASSLGADFGAQHF; cdr3_nt: TGTGCCAGCAGCTTAGGGGCCGACTTCGGGGCCCAGCATTTT; d_call: .; clone_size: .; v_call: TRBV7-2; j_call: TRBJ1-5
cdr3_aa: CASSLAAGRFYQETQYF; cdr3_nt: TGCGCCAGCAGCTTGGCCGCGGGCCGGTTCTACCAAGAGACCCAGTACTTC; d_call: .; clone_size: .; v_call: TRBV5-1; j_call: TRBJ2-5
cdr3_aa: CASSVGDTSSYNEQFF; cdr3_nt: TGTGCCAGCAGCGTAGGGGACACCTCTTCCTACAATGAGCAGTTCTTC; d_call: .; clone_size: .; v_call: TRBV9; j_call: TRBJ2-1
cdr3_aa: CASSLEAVQETQYF; cdr3_nt: TGTGCCAGCAGCTTGGAGGCAGTCCAAGAGACCCAGTACTTC; d_call: .; clone_size: .; v_call: TRBV5-5; j_call: TRBJ2-5
cdr3_aa: CASSQEVGVQGTEAFF; cdr3_nt: TGCGCCAGCAGCCAAGAAGTGGGGGTTCAGGGCACTGAAGCTTTCTTT; d_call: .; clone_size: .; v_call: TRBV4-1; j_call: TRBJ1-1
cdr3_aa: CAWRGGHYGYTF; cdr3_nt: TGTGCCTGGAGGGGGGGTCACTATGGCTACACCTTC; d_call: .; clone_size: .; v_call: TRBV30; j_call: TRBJ1-2
cdr3_aa: CASSLRHSNQPQHF; cdr3_nt: TGTGCCAGCAGCTTACGGCATAGCAATCAGCCCCAGCATTTT; d_call: .; clone_size: few; v_call: TRBV7-8; j_call: TRBJ1-5
cdr3_aa: CASSKNARVAASSSYEQYF; cdr3_nt: TGTGCCAGTAGTAAAAATGCTAGGGTAGCGGCCTCAAGCTCCTACGAGCAGTACTTC; d_call: .; clone_size: .; v_call: TRBV19; j_call: TRBJ2-7
cdr3_aa: CASSSTRAGGQFF; cdr3_nt: TGTGCCAGCAGCTCTACTCGCGCGGGGGGGCAGTTCTTC; d_call: TRBD2; clone_size: once; v_call: TRBV14; j_call: TRBJ2-1
cdr3_aa: CASSAFPSSPSYNEQFF; cdr3_nt: TGTGCCAGCAGCGCCTTTCCAAGTTCCCCCTCCTACAATGAGCAGTTCTTC; d_call: .; clone_size: .; v_call: TRBV9; j_call: TRBJ2-1
cdr3_aa: CASNGDGNTIYF; cdr3_nt: TGCGCCAGCAACGGAGATGGAAACACCATATATTTT; d_call: .; clone_size: .; v_call: TRBV5-1; j_call: TRBJ1-3
cdr3_aa: CASSTGSFNQPQHF; cdr3_nt: TGTGCCAGCAGCACCGGGAGTTTCAATCAGCCCCAGCATTTT; d_call: .; clone_size: .; v_call: TRBV7-9; j_call: TRBJ1-5
cdr3_aa: CASLKQAGRTDTQYF; cdr3_nt: TGTGCCAGCTTGAAACAGGCTGGTAGAACAGATACGCAGTATTTT; d_call: .; clone_size: .; v_call: TRBV21-1; j_call: TRBJ2-3
cdr3_aa: CASSPVWWETQYF; cdr3_nt: TGTGCCAGCAGCCCTGTATGGTGGGAGACCCAGTACTTC; d_call: .; clone_size: .; v_call: TRBV7-2; j_call: TRBJ2-5
cdr3_aa: CASSLGPRGATEAFF; cdr3_nt: TGTGCCAGCAGCTTAGGGCCCAGGGGAGCCACTGAAGCTTTCTTT; d_call: .; clone_size: .; v_call: TRBV11-2; j_call: TRBJ1-1
cdr3_aa: CASSTRTGPKGPDTQYF; cdr3_nt: TGTGCCAGCAGCACCCGGACAGGCCCAAAAGGTCCAGATACGCAGTATTTT; d_call: .; clone_size: .; v_call: TRBV21-1; j_call: TRBJ2-3
cdr3_aa: CASSPRTTDTQYF; cdr3_nt: TGTGCCAGCTCACCCCGGACTACAGATACGCAGTATTTT; d_call: .; clone_size: .; v_call: TRBV18; j_call: TRBJ2-3
cdr3_aa: CASRGMDRLSTDTQYF; cdr3_nt: TGTGCCAGCAGGGGTATGGACAGGCTTAGCACAGATACGCAGTATTTT; d_call: TRBD1; clone_size: .; v_call: TRBV28; j_call: TRBJ2-3
cdr3_aa: CATKFSGAGGELFF; cdr3_nt: TGTGCCACCAAATTCTCGGGGGCGGGCGGGGAGCTGTTTTTT; d_call: .; clone_size: .; v_call: TRBV19; j_call: TRBJ2-2
cdr3_aa: CASSYGHRNPDTQYF; cdr3_nt: TGTGCCAGCAGTTACGGTCACAGGAACCCAGATACGCAGTATTTT; d_call: .; clone_size: .; v_call: TRBV6-6; j_call: TRBJ2-3
cdr3_aa: CASSPMPGLAKETQYF; cdr3_nt: TGTGCCAGCAGCCCCATGCCGGGACTAGCAAAAGAGACCCAGTACTTC; d_call: TRBD2; clone_size: .; v_call: TRBV27; j_call: TRBJ2-5
cdr3_aa: CASARGVGEDEQYF; cdr3_nt: TGTGCCAGCGCCAGAGGCGTGGGGGAGGACGAGCAGTACTTC; d_call: .; clone_size: .; v_call: TRBV18; j_call: TRBJ2-7